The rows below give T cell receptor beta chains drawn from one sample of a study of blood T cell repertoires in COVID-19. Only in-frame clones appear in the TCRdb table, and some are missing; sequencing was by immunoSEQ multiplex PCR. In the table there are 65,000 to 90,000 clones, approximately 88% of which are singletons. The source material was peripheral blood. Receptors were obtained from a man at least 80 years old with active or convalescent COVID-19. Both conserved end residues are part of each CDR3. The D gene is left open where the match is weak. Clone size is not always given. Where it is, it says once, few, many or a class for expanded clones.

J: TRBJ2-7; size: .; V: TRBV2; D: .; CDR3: CASRADGWVQYF; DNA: TGTGCCAGCAGAGCGGACGGTTGGGTGCAGTACTTC
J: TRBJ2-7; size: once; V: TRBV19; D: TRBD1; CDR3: CASSTSGTGGTYEQYF; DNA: TGTGCCAGTAGTACCTCCGGGACAGGGGGCACCTACGAGCAGTACTTC
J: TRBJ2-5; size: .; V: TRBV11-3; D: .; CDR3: CASSYRGGQETQYF; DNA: TGTGCCAGCAGCTACAGAGGGGGCCAAGAGACCCAGTACTTC
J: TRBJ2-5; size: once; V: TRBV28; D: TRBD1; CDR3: CASSWDGDRERETQYF; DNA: TGTGCCAGCAGTTGGGACGGAGACAGGGAAAGAGAGACCCAGTACTTC
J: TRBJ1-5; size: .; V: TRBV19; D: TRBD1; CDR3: CASSRGTGLFQPQHF; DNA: TGTGCCAGTAGTAGAGGGACAGGGTTATTTCAGCCCCAGCATTTT
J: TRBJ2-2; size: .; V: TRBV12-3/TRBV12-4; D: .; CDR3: CASRRQRTGELFF; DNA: TGTGCCAGCAGGAGACAGAGAACCGGGGAGCTGTTTTTT
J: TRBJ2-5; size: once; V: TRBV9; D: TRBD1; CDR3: CASSAETGAETQYF; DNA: TGTGCCAGCAGCGCAGAGACAGGGGCAGAGACCCAGTACTTC
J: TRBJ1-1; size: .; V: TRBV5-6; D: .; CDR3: CASSRFSGSGTEAFF; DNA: TGTGCCAGTAGCCGTTTTAGTGGATCGGGGACTGAAGCTTTCTTT
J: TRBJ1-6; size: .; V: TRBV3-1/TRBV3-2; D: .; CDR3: CASSHLNSPLHF; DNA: TGTGCCAGCAGCCATTTAAATTCACCCCTCCACTTT
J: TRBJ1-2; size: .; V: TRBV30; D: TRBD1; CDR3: CAWDSTGDGYTF; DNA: TGTGCCTGGGACTCAACAGGGGATGGCTACACCTTC
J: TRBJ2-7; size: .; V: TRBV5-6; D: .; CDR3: CASSQDTSYEQYF; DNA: TGTGCCAGCAGCCAGGACACCTCCTACGAGCAGTACTTC
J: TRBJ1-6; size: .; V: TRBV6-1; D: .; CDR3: CASSEAFSGAYNSPLHF; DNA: TGTGCCAGCAGTGAAGCTTTTTCGGGTGCCTATAATTCACCCCTCCACTTT
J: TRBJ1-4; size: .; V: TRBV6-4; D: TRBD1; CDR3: CASSESDRGEKLFF; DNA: TGTGCCAGCAGTGAGTCTGACAGGGGTGAAAAACTGTTTTTT
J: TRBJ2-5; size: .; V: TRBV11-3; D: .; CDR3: CASSLGTGSQETQYF; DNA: TGTGCCAGCAGCTTAGGAACAGGGTCCCAAGAGACCCAGTACTTC
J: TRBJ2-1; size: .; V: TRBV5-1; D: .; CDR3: CASSLGHNSYNEQFF; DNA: TGCGCCAGCAGCTTGGGACACAACTCCTACAATGAGCAGTTCTTC
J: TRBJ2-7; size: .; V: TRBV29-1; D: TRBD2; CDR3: CSVDRGGDEQYF; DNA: TGCAGCGTTGATCGGGGAGGGGACGAGCAGTACTTC
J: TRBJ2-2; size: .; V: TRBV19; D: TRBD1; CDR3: CASSLKRQGILANTGELFF; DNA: TGTGCCAGTAGTCTGAAAAGACAGGGTATACTCGCGAACACCGGGGAGCTGTTTTTT
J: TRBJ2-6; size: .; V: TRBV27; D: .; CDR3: CASGQDSGANVLTF; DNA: TGTGCCAGCGGGCAGGACTCTGGGGCCAACGTCCTGACTTTC
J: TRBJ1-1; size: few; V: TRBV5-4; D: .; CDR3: CASSLGPRSTEAFF; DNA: TGTGCCAGCAGCTTGGGTCCCCGGAGCACTGAAGCTTTCTTT
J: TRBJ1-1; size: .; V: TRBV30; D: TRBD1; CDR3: CAWRDRGKGETEAFF; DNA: TGTGCCTGGAGGGACAGGGGGAAGGGAGAGACTGAAGCTTTCTTT
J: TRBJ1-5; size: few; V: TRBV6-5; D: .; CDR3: CASRTTPGSNQPQHF; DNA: TGTGCCAGCAGGACTACCCCCGGGAGCAATCAGCCCCAGCATTTT
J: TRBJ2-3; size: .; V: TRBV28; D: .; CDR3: CASTLRRYSTDTQYF; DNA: TGTGCCAGCACGCTTAGGAGATATAGCACAGATACGCAGTATTTT
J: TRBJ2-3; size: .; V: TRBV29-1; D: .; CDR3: CSVERSTDTQYF; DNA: TGCAGCGTCGAACGGTCCACAGATACGCAGTATTTT
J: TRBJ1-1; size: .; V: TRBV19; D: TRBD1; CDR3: CASSFGQGGTEAFF; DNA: TGTGCCAGTAGTTTCGGACAGGGGGGTACTGAAGCTTTCTTT
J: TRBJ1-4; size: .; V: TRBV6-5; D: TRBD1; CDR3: CASSRGLGEKLFF; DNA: TGTGCCAGCAGTAGGGGGCTTGGTGAAAAACTGTTTTTT
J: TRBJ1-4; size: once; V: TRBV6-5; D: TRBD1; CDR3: CASSRHRGQNEKLFF; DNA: TGTGCCAGCAGTAGACACAGGGGGCAGAATGAAAAACTGTTTTTT
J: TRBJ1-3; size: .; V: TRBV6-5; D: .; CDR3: CASRDTGTGNTIYF; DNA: TGTGCCAGCAGGGACACAGGGACTGGAAACACCATATATTTT